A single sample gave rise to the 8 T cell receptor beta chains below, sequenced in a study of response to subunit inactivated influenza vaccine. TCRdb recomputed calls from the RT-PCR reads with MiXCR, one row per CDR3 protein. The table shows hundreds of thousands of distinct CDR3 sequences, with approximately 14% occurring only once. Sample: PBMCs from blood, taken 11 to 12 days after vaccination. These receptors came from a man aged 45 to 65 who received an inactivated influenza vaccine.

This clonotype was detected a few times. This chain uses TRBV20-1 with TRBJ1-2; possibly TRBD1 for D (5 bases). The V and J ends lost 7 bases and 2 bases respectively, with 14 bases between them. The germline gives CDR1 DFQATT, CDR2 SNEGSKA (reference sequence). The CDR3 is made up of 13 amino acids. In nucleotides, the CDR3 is TGCAGTGTCCCGGACACCAGAAACTATGGCTACACCTTC. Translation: CSVPDTRNYGYTF.

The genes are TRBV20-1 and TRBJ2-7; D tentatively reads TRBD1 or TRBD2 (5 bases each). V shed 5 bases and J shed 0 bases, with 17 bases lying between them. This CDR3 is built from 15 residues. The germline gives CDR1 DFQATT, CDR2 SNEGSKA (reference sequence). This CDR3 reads CSAGNSGTFSYEQYF. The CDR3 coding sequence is TGCAGTGCTGGTAATTCCGGGACGTTCTCCTACGAGCAGTACTTC.

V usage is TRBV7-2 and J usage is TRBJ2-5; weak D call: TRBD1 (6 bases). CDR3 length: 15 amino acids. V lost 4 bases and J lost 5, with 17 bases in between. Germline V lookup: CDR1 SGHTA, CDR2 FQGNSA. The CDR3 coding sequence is TGTGCCAGCAGCTCAACGACAGGTAGCCGGGAGACCCAGTACTTC. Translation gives CASSSTTGSRETQYF.

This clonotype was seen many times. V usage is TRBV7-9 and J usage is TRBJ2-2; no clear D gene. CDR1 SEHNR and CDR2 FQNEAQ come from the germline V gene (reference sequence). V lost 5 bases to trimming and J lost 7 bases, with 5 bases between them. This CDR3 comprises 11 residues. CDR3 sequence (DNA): TGTGCCAGCAGCAACCGCGGGGAGCTGTTTTTT. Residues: CASSNRGELFF.

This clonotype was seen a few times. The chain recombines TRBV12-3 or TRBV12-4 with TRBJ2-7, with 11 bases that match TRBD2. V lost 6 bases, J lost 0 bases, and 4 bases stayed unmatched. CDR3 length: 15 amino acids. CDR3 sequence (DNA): TGTGCCAGCAGACCGACTAGCGGGGCCTCCTACGAGCAGTACTTC. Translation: CASRPTSGASYEQYF.

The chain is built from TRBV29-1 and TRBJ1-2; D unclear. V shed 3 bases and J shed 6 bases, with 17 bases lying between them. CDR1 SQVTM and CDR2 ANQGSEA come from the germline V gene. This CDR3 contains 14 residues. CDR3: CSVESWVLTDGYTF. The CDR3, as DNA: TGCAGCGTTGAGTCCTGGGTCCTCACTGATGGCTACACCTTC. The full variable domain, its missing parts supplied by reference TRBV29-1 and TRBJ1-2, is SAVISQKPSRDICQRGTSLTIQCQVDSQVTMMFWYRQQPGQSLTLIATANQGSEATYESGFVIDKFPISRPNLTFSTLTVSNMSPEDSSIYLCSVESWVLTDGYTFGSGTRLTVV.

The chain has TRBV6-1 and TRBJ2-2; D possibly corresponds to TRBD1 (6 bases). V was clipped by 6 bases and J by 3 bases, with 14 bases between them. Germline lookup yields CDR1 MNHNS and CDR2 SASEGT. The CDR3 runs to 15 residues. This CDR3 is CASRSADRYTGELFF. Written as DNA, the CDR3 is TGTGCCAGCAGAAGCGCGGACAGATACACCGGGGAGCTGTTTTTT.

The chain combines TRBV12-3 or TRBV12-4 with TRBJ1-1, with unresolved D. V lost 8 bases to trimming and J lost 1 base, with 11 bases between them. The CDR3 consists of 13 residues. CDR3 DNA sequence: TGTGCCAGCGTGGCGCAGACGAACACTGAAGCTTTCTTT. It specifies CASVAQTNTEAFF.